A single sample is the source of the 3 T cell receptor beta chains below, sequenced in a study of blood T cells in healthy people across ages. Together with a sample-barcoded 5' primer, a J-beta primer mix was included in a second PCR lasting about 7 to 12 cycles. From the 5' RACE reads, TCRdb called clonotypes with MiXCR, one entry per CDR3 protein. Counted here are 590,000 or so distinct CDR3 sequences, about 28% occurring once; the ten biggest clones make up 15% to 18%. Material: blood. The origin of the receptors is a woman at least 80 years old in good health.

This clonotype has at least ten counts. The CDR3 protein is CSVETGISYEQYF. The CDR3 nucleotides are TGCAGCGTTGAGACAGGGATTAGCTACGAGCAGTACTTC. The chain couples TRBV29-1 to TRBJ2-7; 7 bases map to TRBD1. Looked up from germline, CDR1 is SQVTM and CDR2 is ANQGSEA. The CDR3 covers 13 residues. V was pared by 3 bases and J by 3 bases, with 5 bases of the junction left unmatched.

The table lists this clonotype with many counts. The J gene is TRBJ2-7, the V gene TRBV20-1; 8 nucleotides align to TRBD1. The germline gives CDR1 DFQATT, CDR2 SNEGSKA (reference sequence). V trimming: 0 bases; J trimming: 2 bases; junction bases outside the gene matches: 6. The CDR3 is 15 amino acids. CDR3 DNA sequence: TGCAGTGCTAGAGATCCTCTGACAGGGGCCTACGAGCAGTACTTC. As protein: CSARDPLTGAYEQYF.

V usage is TRBV10-3 and J usage is TRBJ1-1, with D possibly matching TRBD1 (6 bases). Germline assignment: CDR1 ENHRY and CDR2 SYGVKD. The CDR3 is made up of 14 amino acids. Between the trimmed V and J ends, which lost 6 bases and 0 bases, there was a span of 11 bases. The CDR3 region is CAIRAAGVNTEAFF. The CDR3 DNA follows: TGTGCCATCAGGGCGGCAGGGGTGAACACTGAAGCTTTCTTT.